The source of this T cell receptor beta chain is a study of T-cell memory formation after mild COVID-19. This clonotype came up a few times. Per the germline V gene, CDR1 is SGHDT and CDR2 is YYEEEE. This CDR3 contains 12 residues. Trimming shortened V by 2 bases and J by 11 bases, and 12 bases separated the two germline ends. Constant-segment-primed 5'RACE gave TCR alpha and TCR beta cDNA libraries with sample barcodes and UMIs. TCRdb re-called the 5' RACE reads through MiXCR, storing one row per CDR3 protein. The table has about 190,000 distinct CDR3 sequences, 25% to 35% seen once; the top ten hold roughly an eighth.

Material: PBMCs or a T cell subset sorted from them (not recorded which). This sequence joins TRBV5-6 and TRBJ2-3, with D unclear. The receptor was isolated from an adult woman who had mild COVID-19 (a few samples of this study predate the infection). Cell type and time point are not known. The CDR3 nucleotides read TGTGCCAGCAGCTTACCCGCGGATCAGCAGTATTTT. It translates to CASSLPADQQYF.